Presented here are 17 T cell receptor beta chains from one specimen sequenced in a study of CD8 T cells in Susac syndrome. RNA in amounts of about 0.5 to 1 ug was reverse transcribed with random hexamers. Each CDR3 protein is one row after TCRdb ran MiXCR on the immunoSEQ multiplex PCR reads. The sample lists 150,000 to 200,000 distinct CDR3 sequences; 91% were seen once. Sequencing was performed on CD4+ T cells from PBMCs. The source of these receptors is a human donor with Susac syndrome.

The gene calls are TRBV12-3 or TRBV12-4 and TRBJ2-7, with D tentatively TRBD1 (6 bases). Trimming removed 1 base at V and 5 bases at J, with 15 bases between. The CDR3 runs to 15 residues. The CDR3 here is CASSLVRSGGHEQYF. The CDR3 coding sequence is TGTGCCAGCAGTTTAGTTCGATCTGGGGGCCACGAGCAGTACTTC.

V usage is TRBV19 and J usage is TRBJ2-3; no clear D. The CDR3 is made up of 14 amino acids. CDR1 LNHDA and CDR2 SQIVND come from the germline V gene (reference sequence). With 5 bases removed from V and 4 bases from J, the gap between germline ends came to 13 bases. CDR3 region: CASSPGDPSDTQYF. As DNA, the CDR3 is TGTGCCAGTAGTCCCGGAGACCCGTCAGATACGCAGTATTTT.

The chain carries TRBV5-6 and TRBJ2-7; D is ambiguous. The CDR3 loop spans 12 amino acids. Between the trimmed V and J ends, which lost 3 bases and 2 bases, there was a span of 6 bases. Germline CDR1 SGHDT, CDR2 YYEEEE. CDR3 in DNA: TGTGCCAGCAGCTGGGCAGCCTACGAGCAGTACTTC. Amino acid sequence: CASSWAAYEQYF.

The V and J genes are TRBV7-9 and TRBJ1-4; 7 positions agree with TRBD1. The CDR3 runs to 14 residues. The trim removed 5 bases at V and 3 bases at J, leaving 3 bases unmatched. Germline V CDR1 and CDR2: SEHNR, FQNEAQ (reference sequence). The DNA of the CDR3 is TGTGCCAGCAGCGCCGGACAGGCTAATGAAAAACTGTTTTTT. This sequence encodes CASSAGQANEKLFF. Full variable domain (remainder filled in from reference TRBV7-9 and TRBJ1-4): DTGVSQNPRHKITKRGQNVTFRCDPISEHNRLYWYRQTLGQGPEFLTYFQNEAQLEKSRLLSDRFSAERPKGSFSTLEIQRTEQGDSAMYLCASSAGQANEKLFFGSGTQLSVL.

This clonotype was recorded once. The V call is TRBV18, the J call TRBJ2-5; TRBD2 might be the D (6 bases). This CDR3 is built from 15 residues. Germline CDR1 is KGHSH and CDR2 is LQKENI. Between the trimmed V and J ends, which lost 0 bases and 3 bases, there was a span of 11 bases. The CDR3 sequence is CASSPPVWREETQYF. In DNA form, the CDR3 reads TGTGCCAGCTCACCACCGGTCTGGAGGGAAGAGACCCAGTACTTC.

This rearrangement joins TRBV10-3 to TRBJ2-3; perhaps TRBD2 as D (6 bases). The V end was cut by 3 bases, the J end by 6 bases, with 16 bases between. The CDR3 is made up of 15 amino acids. The germline V gene has CDR1 ENHRY and CDR2 SYGVKD. The CDR3 region has the DNA TGTGCCATCAGTGACCAGGGCGGGGCAGTTGATACGCAGTATTTT. Residues: CAISDQGGAVDTQYF.

This chain uses TRBV9 with TRBJ1-4; 9 nucleotides line up with TRBD1. V trimming: 0 bases; J trimming: 7 bases; junction bases outside the gene matches: 4. The V gene's germline CDR1 is SGDLS and CDR2 YYNGEE. The CDR3 covers 15 residues. In DNA, the CDR3 is TGTGCCAGCAGCGTAGGCGGGACAGGGACTGAAAAACTGTTTTTT. It translates to CASSVGGTGTEKLFF.

This clonotype was seen a single time. The chain recombines TRBV20-1 with TRBJ1-1; the D gene is possibly TRBD1 (5 bases). The germline V and J ends were trimmed by 2 bases and 4 bases, with 14 bases remaining between them. This CDR3 has 14 residues. The germline gives CDR1 DFQATT, CDR2 SNEGSKA (reference sequence). Here the CDR3 DNA reads TGCAGTGCTAGACCAAACCGGGGGGGCACTGAAGCTTTCTTT. Translated, it gives CSARPNRGGTEAFF.

This chain links TRBV20-1 with TRBJ2-5; 9 nucleotides align to TRBD2. Germline assignment: CDR1 DFQATT and CDR2 SNEGSKA (reference sequence). Trimming removed 4 bases from V and 4 bases from J; junction bases left unmatched: 10. The CDR3 spans 15 residues. CDR3 region: CSATARGGARETQYF. CDR3 DNA sequence: TGCAGTGCTACCGCCCGCGGGGGGGCCAGAGAGACCCAGTACTTC.

In nucleotides, the CDR3 is TGCAGTGCGGGTCCCCGTAGGGGAGAGACCCAGTACTTC. It translates to CSAGPRRGETQYF. This chain uses TRBV20-1 with TRBJ2-5, with a tentative D call TRBD1 (5 bases). Trimming stripped 6 bases from V and 4 bases from J, with 15 bases between. This CDR3 contains 13 residues. The germline V gene encodes CDR1 DFQATT and CDR2 SNEGSKA (reference sequence).

This chain uses TRBV6-1 with TRBJ1-1; weak D call: TRBD1 (6 bases). CDR3 length: 12 amino acids. Germline V gene sequence: CDR1 MNHNS, CDR2 SASEGT. V was trimmed by 5 bases and J by 7 bases, leaving 11 bases between them. The CDR3 loop is CASSPRTDEAFF. The CDR3 bases are TGTGCCAGCAGTCCCCGGACAGATGAAGCTTTCTTT.

The V call is TRBV19, the J call TRBJ2-5; 7 nucleotides line up with TRBD2. J lost 5 bases, V lost 3 bases, and 6 bases had no gene match. The CDR3 totals 14 residues. CDR1 is LNHDA, CDR2 SQIVND, per germline (reference sequence). The CDR3 DNA sequence: TGTGCCAGTAGTATGGGGCGGGAGAAGGAGACCCAGTACTTC. The encoded protein is CASSMGREKETQYF.

The gene calls are TRBV5-1 and TRBJ1-1; D perhaps matches TRBD1 (5 bases). The V end lost 0 bases, the J end lost 11 bases, and 17 bases lay between the germline ends. This CDR3 comprises 14 residues. CDR1 and CDR2 (germline): SGHRS, YFSETQ. The CDR3 DNA reads TGCGCCAGCAGCTTGGCACAGGACCCGGACATCGCTTTCTTT. Its protein is CASSLAQDPDIAFF.

This chain links TRBV6-1 with TRBJ1-3, with D possibly TRBD1 on 5 matching bases. Germline CDR1 reads MNHNS; CDR2 reads SASEGT. Trimming took 5 bases from V and 0 from J, leaving 14 bases between them. The CDR3 runs to 16 residues. The CDR3 DNA sequence: TGTGCCAGCAGTAAACGGAACAGGTTCTCTGGAAACACCATATATTTT. The encoded protein is CASSKRNRFSGNTIYF.

The table lists this clonotype with a count of one. J is TRBJ1-1 and V is TRBV20-1; D is possibly TRBD1 (6 bases). Deletions cut 1 base from V and 4 bases from J, with 16 bases between. CDR3 length: 15 amino acids. Looked up from germline, CDR1 is DFQATT and CDR2 is SNEGSKA (reference sequence). The CDR3: CSARALGGIGTEAFF. The CDR3, as DNA: TGCAGTGCTAGAGCCCTAGGGGGGATAGGCACTGAAGCTTTCTTT.

V usage is TRBV7-8 and J usage is TRBJ1-2; tentative D call: TRBD1 (6 bases). CDR1 is SGHVS, CDR2 FQNEAQ, per germline. Trimming took off 5 bases at V and 7 bases at J, with 14 bases between the two ends. CDR3 length: 13 amino acids. The CDR3 is CASSRGGYGGYTF. CDR3 nucleotide sequence: TGTGCCAGCAGCCGAGGGGGGTACGGTGGCTACACCTTC.

The chain recombines TRBV7-9 with TRBJ1-1; D may be TRBD1 (5 bases). V lost 5 bases, J lost 2 bases, and 12 bases lay in between. The CDR3 is made up of 14 amino acids. Per the germline V gene, CDR1 is SEHNR and CDR2 is FQNEAQ (reference sequence). CDR3 sequence (DNA): TGTGCCAGCAGCAAGGGACTCATCAACACTGAAGCTTTCTTT. Its protein is CASSKGLINTEAFF. Complete variable domain (other parts from reference TRBV7-9 and TRBJ1-1): DTGVSQNPRHKITKRGQNVTFRCDPISEHNRLYWYRQTLGQGPEFLTYFQNEAQLEKSRLLSDRFSAERPKGSFSTLEIQRTEQGDSAMYLCASSKGLINTEAFFGQGTRLTVV.